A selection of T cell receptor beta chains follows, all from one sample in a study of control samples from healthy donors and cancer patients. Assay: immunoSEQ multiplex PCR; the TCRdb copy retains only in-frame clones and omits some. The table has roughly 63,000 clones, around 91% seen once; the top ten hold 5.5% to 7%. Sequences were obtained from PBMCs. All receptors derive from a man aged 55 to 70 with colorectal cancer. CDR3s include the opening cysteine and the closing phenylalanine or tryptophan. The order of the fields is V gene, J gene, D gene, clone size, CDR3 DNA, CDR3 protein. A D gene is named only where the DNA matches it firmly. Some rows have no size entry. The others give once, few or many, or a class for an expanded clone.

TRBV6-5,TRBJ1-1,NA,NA,TGTGCCAGCACCCCCCCCAGTGTAGGGAACACTGAAGCTTTCTTT,CASTPPSVGNTEAFF
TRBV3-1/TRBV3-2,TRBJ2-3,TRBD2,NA,TGTGCCAGCAGCCAAGTGGCGGGGGGGATCACAGATACGCAGTATTTT,CASSQVAGGITDTQYF
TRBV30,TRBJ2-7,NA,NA,TGTGCCTGGAGGGTATGGCAGGGGGGGAGGGAGCAGTACTTC,CAWRVWQGGREQYF
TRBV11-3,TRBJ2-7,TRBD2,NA,TGTGCCAGCAGCCCGCCTAAAGCGGGGGGATACGAGCAGTACTTC,CASSPPKAGGYEQYF
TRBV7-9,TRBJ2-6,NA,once,TGTGCCAGCAGCTTAGATGAAACTGGGGCCAACGTCCTGACTTTC,CASSLDETGANVLTF
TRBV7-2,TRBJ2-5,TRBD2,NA,TGTGCCAGCAGCTTAGCCACTAGCGTCCAAGAGACCCAGTACTTC,CASSLATSVQETQYF
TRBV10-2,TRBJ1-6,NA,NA,TGCGCCAGCTCCATCGGACAGTCGCCCAATTCACCCCTCCACTTT,CASSIGQSPNSPLHF
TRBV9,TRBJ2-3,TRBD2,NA,TGTGCCAGCAGCTCAGAGGCTAGCGGTACGCAGTATTTT,CASSSEASGTQYF
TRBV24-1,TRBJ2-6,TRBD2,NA,TGTGCCACCCCGGGAGGGCTCAAGGGGGCCAACGTCCTGACTTTC,CATPGGLKGANVLTF
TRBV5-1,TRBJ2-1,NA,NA,TGCGCCAGCAGCGGGGGCAGGTTAGCCTACAATGAGCAGTTCTTC,CASSGGRLAYNEQFF
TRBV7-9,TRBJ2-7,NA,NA,TGTGCCAGCAGTTTCCGGGACTCCTCCTACGAGCAGTACTTC,CASSFRDSSYEQYF
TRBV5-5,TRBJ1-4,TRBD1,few,TGTGCCAGCAGCCGAGGGGGCCCTAATGAAAAACTGTTTTTT,CASSRGGPNEKLFF
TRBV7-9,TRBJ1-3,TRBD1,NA,TGTGCCAGCAGCCCGTGGACAGGGGCTGGAAACACCATATATTTT,CASSPWTGAGNTIYF
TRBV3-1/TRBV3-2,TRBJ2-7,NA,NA,TGTGCCAGCAGCCAAGATACTGGCTCCTACGAGCAGTACTTC,CASSQDTGSYEQYF
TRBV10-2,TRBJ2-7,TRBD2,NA,TGCGCCAGCAGTGCTAGCGGAGACTACGAGCAGTACTTC,CASSASGDYEQYF
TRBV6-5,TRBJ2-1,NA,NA,TGTGCCACTTCTACGGGACCGATCATAGGTGAGCAGTTCTTC,CATSTGPIIGEQFF
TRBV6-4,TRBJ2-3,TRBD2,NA,TGTGCCAGCAGTCGGACGGGGGGGCCCGATACGCAGTATTTT,CASSRTGGPDTQYF
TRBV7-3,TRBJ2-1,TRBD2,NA,TGTGCCAGCAGCTTAATAGCGGGGGGCATGGATGAGCAGTTCTTC,CASSLIAGGMDEQFF
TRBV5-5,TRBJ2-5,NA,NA,TGTGCCAGCACCTCGGAACAAGAGACCCAGTACTTC,CASTSEQETQYF
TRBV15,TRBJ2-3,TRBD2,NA,TGTGCCACCAGCAGCAGACTAGCGGGGGGGTCAGATACGCAGTATTTT,CATSSRLAGGSDTQYF
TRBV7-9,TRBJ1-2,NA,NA,TGTGCCAGCAGCCTAGGACAGACGGGCTACACCTTC,CASSLGQTGYTF
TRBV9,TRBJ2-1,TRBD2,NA,TGTGCCAGCAGTCCCCGCGCCGGGACTAGCGGGGATAATAAGCAGTTCTTC,CASSPRAGTSGDNKQFF
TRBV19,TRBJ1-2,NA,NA,TGTGCCAGTAGTCCAAGGGCCGACAGGAGAGCCTATGGCTACACCTTC,CASSPRADRRAYGYTF
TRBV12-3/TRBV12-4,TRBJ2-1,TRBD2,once,TGTGCCAGCAGCCCCGGGGGGGTAGAGTTCTTC,CASSPGGVEFF
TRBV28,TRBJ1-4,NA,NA,TGTGCCAGCAGTTTAGGGGGGTCTCATCCCAATGAAAAACTGTTTTTT,CASSLGGSHPNEKLFF
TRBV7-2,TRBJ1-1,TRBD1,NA,TGTGCCAGCAGCCGCGACAGGGGGAACACTGAAGCTTTCTTT,CASSRDRGNTEAFF
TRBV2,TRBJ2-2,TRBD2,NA,TGTGCCAGCACCCCTCGAGCTAGCGGTAACACCGGGGAGCTGTTTTTT,CASTPRASGNTGELFF
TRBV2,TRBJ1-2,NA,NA,TGTGCCAGCAAAACAGAGAACGGGTATGGCTACACCTTC,CASKTENGYGYTF
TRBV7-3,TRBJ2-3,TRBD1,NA,TGTGCCAGCAGCTTACTGGGGCAGGGGGCAACCACAGATACGCAGTATTTT,CASSLLGQGATTDTQYF
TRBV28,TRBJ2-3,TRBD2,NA,TGTGCCGGCAGCCAGGGACTAGCAGTTGCGTCAGATACGCAGTATTTT,CAGSQGLAVASDTQYF
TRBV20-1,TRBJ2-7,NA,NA,TGCAGTGCTAACCTAGTGAACGAGCAGTACTTC,CSANLVNEQYF
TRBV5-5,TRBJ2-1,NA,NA,TGTGCCAGCAGCTTGTCGGGGAGCTCCTACAATGAGCAGTTCTTC,CASSLSGSSYNEQFF
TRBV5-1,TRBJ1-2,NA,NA,TGCGCCAGCAGCTTGTCCTACAACTATGGCTACACCTTC,CASSLSYNYGYTF
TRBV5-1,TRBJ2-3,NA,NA,TGCGCCAGCAGCATCGGGACGAGCACAGATACGCAGTATTTT,CASSIGTSTDTQYF
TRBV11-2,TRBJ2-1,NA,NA,TGTGCCAGCAGCTTAGGGCAGACGAGCTCCTACAATGAGCAGTTCTTC,CASSLGQTSSYNEQFF
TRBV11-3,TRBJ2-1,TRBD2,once,TGTGCCAGCAGCTCCCAGGGGTCGGCGGGGGGGCCAATTCGGAATGAGCAGTTCTTC,CASSSQGSAGGPIRNEQFF
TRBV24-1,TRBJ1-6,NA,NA,TGTGCCACCATCGGCGTGGCCCTCCACTTT,CATIGVALHF
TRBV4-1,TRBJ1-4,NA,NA,TGCGCCAGCAGCACCCCGGTCCCCGACCCCGGGAATAATGAAAAACTGTTTTTT,CASSTPVPDPGNNEKLFF
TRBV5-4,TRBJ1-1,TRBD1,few,TGTGCCAGCAGCGACAGGGACGGGAACACTGAAGCTTTCTTT,CASSDRDGNTEAFF
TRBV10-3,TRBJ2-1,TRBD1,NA,TGTGCCATCAGTGAGGGACAGGCTTCAATGACGCAGTTCTTC,CAISEGQASMTQFF
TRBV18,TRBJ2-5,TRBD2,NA,TGTGCCAGCTCACCCAAACTAGCGGCCCAAGAGACCCAGTACTTC,CASSPKLAAQETQYF
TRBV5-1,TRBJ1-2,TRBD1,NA,TGCGCCAGCAGCTTATCGACAGGGGGGGGGTATGGCTACACCTTC,CASSLSTGGGYGYTF
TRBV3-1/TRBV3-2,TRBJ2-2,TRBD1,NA,TGTGCCAGCAGCCAGACAGGGATCGGGGAGCTGTTTTTT,CASSQTGIGELFF
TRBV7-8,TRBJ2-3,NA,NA,TGTGCCAGCAGCCGTTCAGGGAGCACAGATACGCAGTATTTT,CASSRSGSTDTQYF
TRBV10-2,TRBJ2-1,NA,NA,TGCGCCAGCAGTCCTTCCAACGGGGTCTTCAATGAGCAGTTCTTC,CASSPSNGVFNEQFF
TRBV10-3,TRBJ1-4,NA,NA,TGTGCCATCAAAAACGGTGCAACTAATGAAAAACTGTTTTTT,CAIKNGATNEKLFF
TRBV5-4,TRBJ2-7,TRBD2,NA,TGTGCCAGCAGCTTGGGGGTAGCGGGGGTCCACGAGCAGTACTTC,CASSLGVAGVHEQYF
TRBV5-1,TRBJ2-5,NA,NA,TGCGCCAGCAGCGGCGGCAGGTCGTACCAAGAGACCCAGTACTTC,CASSGGRSYQETQYF
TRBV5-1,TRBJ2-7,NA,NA,TGCGCCAGCCGACAGCCTCCCTCCTACGAGCAGTACTTC,CASRQPPSYEQYF
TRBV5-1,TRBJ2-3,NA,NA,TGCGCCAGCAGCTTGGCAACAGTCACAGATACGCAGTATTTT,CASSLATVTDTQYF
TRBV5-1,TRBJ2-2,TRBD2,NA,TGCGCCAGCAGCTTAAGCGGGGACTTCGACACCGGGGAGCTGTTTTTT,CASSLSGDFDTGELFF
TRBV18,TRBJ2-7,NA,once,TGTGCCAGCTCACCAGGGACCGTCTCCTACGAGCAGTACTTC,CASSPGTVSYEQYF
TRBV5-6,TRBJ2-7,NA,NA,TGTGCCAGCAGCTCCCCACTAGGTTTCTCCTACGAGCAGTACTTC,CASSSPLGFSYEQYF